Each of the 18 T cell receptor beta chains below was sequenced from the same sample in a study of T-cell memory formation after mild COVID-19. TCRdb fed the 5' RACE reads into MiXCR, producing one record per CDR3 protein. The repertoire holds tens of thousands of distinct CDR3 sequences, 9% to 15% seen once, with about 16% in the top ten. The sequencing input was PBMCs or a T cell subset sorted from them (not recorded which). The receptors stem from an adult woman who had mild COVID-19 (a few samples of this study predate the infection). Cell type and time point are not known.

This clonotype was counted ten times or more. The V call is TRBV12-3 or TRBV12-4, the J call TRBJ1-1, with D uncertain. V was clipped by 6 bases and J by 4 bases, with 6 bases between them. The CDR3 contains 11 residues. CDR3 in amino acids: CASRATTEAFF. In DNA, the CDR3 is TGTGCCAGCAGAGCGACCACTGAAGCTTTCTTT.

This clonotype is medium-sized by share. This sequence joins TRBV12-3 or TRBV12-4 and TRBJ2-2; 8 bases map to TRBD1. The CDR3 consists of 15 residues. J lost 4 bases, V lost 5 bases, and 6 bases had no gene match. The CDR3 protein is CASSPGGGGTGELFF. The CDR3 DNA follows: TGTGCCAGCAGTCCAGGGGGCGGCGGCACCGGGGAGCTGTTTTTT.

This clonotype was seen many times. This chain connects TRBV29-1 to TRBJ2-5; D is possibly TRBD1 or TRBD2 (6 bases each). Trimming left V 2 bases short and J 2 bases short, with 18 bases between. This CDR3 is 16 amino acids long. Germline CDR1 reads SQVTM; CDR2 reads ANQGSEA. CDR3 loop: CSVERVGGFTQETQYF. CDR3 DNA sequence: TGCAGCGTTGAAAGGGTCGGGGGCTTCACACAAGAGACCCAGTACTTC.

This clonotype was counted ten times or more. This chain joins TRBV30 and TRBJ2-7; D possibly uses TRBD1 or TRBD2 (5 bases each). The germline V gene encodes CDR1 GTSNPN and CDR2 SVGIG (reference sequence). V was pared by 2 bases and J by 5 bases, with 13 bases between. The CDR3 extends over 13 amino acids. DNA of the CDR3: TGTGCCTGGAGTCCCCGGGGACCGCACGAGCAGTACTTC. Translation gives CAWSPRGPHEQYF.

This clonotype occurred many times. CDR3 nucleotides: TGTGCCAGCAGCGTAGCTAGCGGGAGGCGGGAGACCCAGTACTTC. As protein: CASSVASGRRETQYF. V and J are TRBV9 and TRBJ2-5; 11 bases line up with TRBD2. CDR3 length equals 15 residues. Trimming took 0 bases from V and 5 from J; bases not matched to a gene: 3. Per the germline V gene, CDR1 is SGDLS and CDR2 is YYNGEE.

This clonotype has at least ten counts. The chain links TRBV7-2 to TRBJ2-3; 7 nucleotides match TRBD2. The V segment lost 5 bases and the J segment 9 bases; nucleotides outside the gene matches: 5. This CDR3 has 12 amino acids. The V gene's germline CDR1 is SGHTA and CDR2 FQGNSA. The CDR3 DNA is TGTGCCAGCAGCCCCTCGGGGGGAACGCAGTATTTT. As protein: CASSPSGGTQYF.

This clonotype was counted ten times or more. The chain links TRBV7-9 to TRBJ1-2; no firm D call. V was trimmed by 10 bases and J by 4 bases, leaving 16 bases between them. The CDR3 is 13 residues long. The germline V gene has CDR1 SEHNR and CDR2 FQNEAQ (reference sequence). The CDR3 sequence is CATGEGRTYGYTF. The CDR3 DNA reads as TGTGCCACCGGGGAGGGTAGGACCTATGGCTACACCTTC.

This clonotype was recorded at least ten times. V usage is TRBV5-1 and J usage is TRBJ2-7, with a weak D call TRBD1 (7 bases). The CDR3 totals 15 residues. In germline, CDR1 is SGHRS, CDR2 YFSETQ. Trimming left V 3 bases short and J 6 bases short, with 19 bases between. CDR3 sequence reads: CASSYRARDSSEQYF. CDR3 DNA sequence: TGCGCCAGCAGCTACCGGGCGCGGGACAGTTCCGAGCAGTACTTC.

This clonotype appeared many times. The chain links TRBV20-1 to TRBJ1-2, with D tentatively TRBD1 (6 bases). The CDR3 spans 12 residues. Looked up from germline, CDR1 is DFQATT and CDR2 is SNEGSKA (reference sequence). The CDR3 is CSIEQGGYGYTF. The DNA for the CDR3 is TGCAGCATAGAACAGGGCGGCTATGGCTACACCTTC.

The table lists this clonotype with many counts. The gene calls are TRBV12-3 or TRBV12-4 and TRBJ2-3, with D tentatively TRBD2 (6 bases). The CDR3 sequence is 12 residues long. Trimming shortened V by 11 bases and J by 3 bases, and 12 bases separated the two germline ends. CDR3 in amino acids: CASGRGTDTQYF. CDR3 in DNA: TGTGCCTCCGGGCGGGGAACAGATACGCAGTATTTT.

CDR3 sequence reads: CASSSGTSGGENGEQFF. The CDR3 nucleotides are TGCGCCAGCAGCTCCGGGACTAGCGGGGGGGAGAACGGTGAGCAGTTCTTC. The V gene is TRBV5-1, the J gene TRBJ2-1; 16 positions agree with TRBD2. J gave up 9 bases and V 3 bases, and 9 bases lay outside the gene matches. In germline, CDR1 is SGHRS, CDR2 YFSETQ. The CDR3 runs to 17 residues.

In its sample, this clonotype was seen many times. The chain joins TRBV11-2 to TRBJ2-3; 9 bases are a match to TRBD1. The CDR3 covers 16 residues. The germline CDR1 and CDR2 sequences are SGHAT and FQNNGV. V lost 4 bases to trimming and J lost 5 bases; unmatched junction nucleotides: 10. The CDR3 here is CASSSRRTGVIDTQYF. The CDR3 bases are TGTGCCAGCAGCTCTAGGAGGACAGGGGTGATAGATACGCAGTATTTT. Full variable domain (missing parts from reference TRBV11-2 and TRBJ2-3): EAGVAQSPRYKIIEKRQSVAFWCNPISGHATLYWYQQILGQGPKLLIQFQNNGVVDDSQLPKDRFSAERLKGVDSTLKIQPAKLEDSAVYLCASSSRRTGVIDTQYFGPGTRLTVL.

This clonotype was picked up many times. The genes are TRBV4-1 and TRBJ1-2; D is unclear. Germline loops: CDR1 MGHRA, CDR2 YSYEKL. With 0 bases removed from V and 4 bases from J, the gap between germline ends came to 12 bases. This CDR3 has 15 amino acids. The CDR3 spells CASSQDGNGLYGYTF. In nucleotides, the CDR3 is TGCGCCAGCAGCCAAGATGGAAATGGGCTCTATGGCTACACCTTC.

The chain recombines TRBV24-1 with TRBJ2-1; D is perhaps TRBD1 or TRBD2 (5 bases each). Germline V lookup: CDR1 KGHDR, CDR2 SFDVKD. V dropped 4 bases and J dropped 5 bases, with 11 bases sitting between them. The CDR3 sequence is 14 residues long. The chain's CDR3 is CATSEPGRNNEQFF. The CDR3 DNA follows: TGTGCCACCAGTGAACCGGGACGCAACAATGAGCAGTTCTTC.

This clonotype was observed at least ten times. This sequence joins TRBV12-3 or TRBV12-4 and TRBJ1-3; no clear D. The CDR3 is made up of 12 amino acids. V was clipped by 2 bases and J by 2 bases, with 1 base between them. The DNA of the CDR3 is TGTGCCAGCAGTTTAACTGGAAACACCATATATTTT. Translating gives CASSLTGNTIYF.

This clonotype has ten or more counts. V is TRBV7-2 and J is TRBJ1-3; TRBD1 might be the D (5 bases). Deletions cut 5 bases from V and 2 bases from J, with 13 bases between. CDR3 size: 15 residues. Germline CDR1 is SGHTA and CDR2 is FQGNSA. CDR3: CASSPSTATGNTIYF. The CDR3 bases are TGTGCCAGCAGCCCGTCGACAGCAACTGGAAACACCATATATTTT. Full variable domain (outside the CDR3, taken from reference TRBV7-2 and TRBJ1-3): GAGVSQSPSNKVTEKGKDVELRCDPISGHTALYWYRQSLGQGLEFLIYFQGNSAPDKSGLPSDRFSAERTGGSVSTLTIQRTQQEDSAVYLCASSPSTATGNTIYFGEGSWLTVV.

This clonotype was seen many times. V is TRBV3-1 and J is TRBJ2-5; 7 bases agree with TRBD1. The CDR3 has 14 residues. The germline V gene has CDR1 LGHDT and CDR2 YNNKEL (reference sequence). The V and J ends lost 1 base and 1 base, in that order; junction bases with no gene match: 0. The CDR3 is CASSQGQGQETQYF. The CDR3 DNA follows: TGTGCCAGCAGCCAAGGACAGGGCCAAGAGACCCAGTACTTC.

In this sample, this clonotype turned up many times. This chain uses TRBV3-1 with TRBJ2-3, with 8 bases lining up with TRBD1. CDR3 size: 16 residues. V gave up 2 bases and J gave up 5 bases; unmatched junction bases: 9. Germline CDR1 LGHDT, CDR2 YNNKEL (reference sequence). This chain's CDR3 is CASSQWTGIVGDTQYF. The CDR3 region has the DNA TGTGCCAGCAGCCAATGGACAGGGATTGTGGGAGATACGCAGTATTTT.